The 30 T cell receptor beta chains below all came from one sample that was sequenced in a study of T cell responses to AZD1222 COVID-19 vaccine (dated by TCRdb to the early 2020s). The library came from the immunoSEQ multiplex PCR assay. TCRdb obtained this table from immuneACCESS and retained in-frame rearrangements with V and J assigned. These tables miss some clones; where compared with another copy, unresolved V genes account for less than half of the shortfall, and the remainder is unexplained. This sample gives roughly 100,000 clones in total; roughly 88% of them show up just once. In total, the top ten clones hold 20% to 25% of the sample. Interpreted using the paper, the time point label stands for: baseline before first vaccination. The sequenced sample was peripheral blood, obtained on day 0 of AZD1222 vaccination. These TCRs come from an adult in good health.

This rearrangement joins TRBV13 to TRBJ1-2; a possible D gene is TRBD1 (6 bases). With 10 bases removed from V and 7 bases from J, the gap between germline ends came to 22 bases. The CDR3 consists of 14 residues. Looked up from germline, CDR1 is PRHDT and CDR2 is FYEKMQ (reference sequence). The CDR3 sequence is CATAEQGKEGGYTF. CDR3 nucleotide sequence: TGTGCCACCGCAGAACAGGGTAAGGAGGGTGGCTACACCTTC.

The genes are TRBV7-8 and TRBJ2-7; 8 nucleotides line up with TRBD2. This CDR3 spans 14 amino acids. Germline CDR1 SGHVS, CDR2 FQNEAQ. V shed 2 bases and J 4 bases; nucleotides not matched to a gene: 4. CDR3 nucleotide sequence: TGTGCCAGCAGCTTACTTCCTAGCGGGTACGAGCAGTACTTC. Its translation: CASSLLPSGYEQYF.

The chain combines TRBV18 with TRBJ1-2; D not resolved. This CDR3 comprises 15 residues. V dropped 2 bases and J dropped 0 bases, with 10 bases sitting between them. Germline V gene data show CDR1 as KGHSH and CDR2 as LQKENI. In DNA, the CDR3 is TGTGCCAGCTCACCAGGGCAGGAAGCTAACTATGGCTACACCTTC. It codes for CASSPGQEANYGYTF.

The chain employs TRBV4-1 and TRBJ1-2; TRBD1 matches at 8 bases. This CDR3 is built from 16 residues. Germline trimming cut 4 bases from V and 10 bases from J; bases unmatched to any gene: 17. Germline CDR1 reads MGHRA; CDR2 reads YSYEKL. The CDR3 region is CASSRISGQGLFDYTF. The CDR3 DNA reads as TGCGCCAGCAGCCGGATCTCCGGACAGGGTTTATTCGACTACACCTTC.

CDR3 sequence reads: CASSLLGESPLFF. DNA of the CDR3: TGTGCCAGCAGTTTATTGGGGGAGTCCCCCCTGTTTTTT. V gene TRBV28 combines with J gene TRBJ1-4; D perhaps matches TRBD1 (5 bases). Deletions cut 1 base from V and 14 bases from J, with 14 bases between. Per the germline V gene, CDR1 is MDHEN and CDR2 is SYDVKM. The CDR3 totals 13 residues.

The CDR3 bases are TGTGCCAGCAGAGAACAGGGGTTAGAGCCCCAGCATTTT. Translation gives CASREQGLEPQHF. This chain joins TRBV2 and TRBJ1-5; TRBD1 aligns across 7 bases. The CDR3 is 13 residues long. The germline V gene has CDR1 SNHLY and CDR2 FYNNEI. The ends lost 6 bases at V and 8 bases at J; junction bases unmatched: 7.

The chain carries TRBV3-1 (or the pseudogene TRBV3-2) and TRBJ1-4; 8 nucleotides line up with TRBD1. V was clipped by 4 bases and J by 8 bases; unmatched bases: 6. In germline, CDR1 is LGHDT, CDR2 YNNKEL (reference sequence). There are 14 residues in the CDR3. CDR3 sequence: CASSLGQGREKLFF. CDR3 DNA sequence: TGTGCCAGCAGCCTCGGACAGGGAAGAGAAAAACTGTTTTTT.

The chain couples TRBV19 to TRBJ1-2; TRBD1 might be the D (6 bases). This CDR3 region has 12 residues. The V gene lost 4 bases and the J gene lost 6 bases, with 9 bases spanning the gap. Germline values: CDR1 LNHDA, CDR2 SQIVND (reference sequence). CDR3 amino acids: CASSRGQNGYTF. CDR3 sequence (DNA): TGTGCCAGTAGTAGGGGACAAAATGGCTACACCTTC.

A note on this clone: Other DNA sequences within the sample encode an identical CDR3. This chain uses TRBV14 with TRBJ1-1; D unclear. The germline V gene encodes CDR1 SGHDN and CDR2 FVKESK. V was trimmed by 5 bases and J by 4 bases, leaving 8 bases between them. The CDR3 runs to 12 residues. Written as DNA, the CDR3 is TGTGCCAGCAGCTTAGCCTCCACTGAAGCTTTCTTT. Encoded protein: CASSLASTEAFF.

The DNA of the CDR3 is TGTGCCAGCAGTCAACGCCGGGACAGGGGGATTCGCACTGAAGCTTTCTTT. Translation gives CASSQRRDRGIRTEAFF. The gene calls are TRBV6-6 and TRBJ1-1, with 11 bases aligning to TRBD1. There are 17 residues in the CDR3. V lost 5 bases, J lost 4 bases, and 12 bases stayed unmatched. Germline lookup yields CDR1 MNHNY and CDR2 SVGAGI (reference sequence).

This chain connects TRBV6-2 or TRBV6-3 to TRBJ1-2, with 7 bases identical to TRBD1. This CDR3 spans 16 amino acids. The germline gives CDR1 MNHEY, CDR2 SVGEGT. After removal of 2 bases from V and 2 bases from J, the junction contained 8 bases not matched to a gene. Here the CDR3 DNA reads TGTGCCAGCAGTTACGACGACAGGGTTCGGAACTATGGCTACACCTTC. Translation: CASSYDDRVRNYGYTF.

The chain employs TRBV10-1 and TRBJ2-1, with a tentative D call TRBD2 (6 bases). The germline V gene has CDR1 WNHNN and CDR2 SYGVQD (reference sequence). This CDR3 has 14 amino acids. Trimming stripped 4 bases from V and 8 bases from J, with 15 bases between. The CDR3 is CASSVGGPLDEQFF. The CDR3 DNA follows: TGCGCCAGCAGTGTAGGAGGGCCTCTTGATGAGCAGTTCTTC.

This chain links TRBV4-3 with TRBJ2-3, with 11 nucleotides matching TRBD2. This CDR3 comprises 16 residues. Looked up from germline, CDR1 is LGHNA and CDR2 is YSLEER. The J segment lost 5 bases and the V segment lost 0 bases, leaving 4 bases of the junction unmatched. CDR3 coding DNA: TGCGCCAGCAGCCAAGATTGGCTAGCGGGGGGAGATACGCAGTATTTT. It translates to CASSQDWLAGGDTQYF.

CDR3 sequence (DNA): TGCGCCAGCAGCCATAAAGGGCTAGCGGGAGGTACAGATACGCAGTATTTT. It specifies CASSHKGLAGGTDTQYF. The V and J genes are TRBV4-3 and TRBJ2-3, with 11 bases matching TRBD2. The V segment lost 3 bases and the J segment 3 bases; nucleotides outside the gene matches: 8. The CDR3 totals 17 residues. Germline CDR1 and CDR2: LGHNA and YSLEER.

The chain has TRBV3-1 (or the pseudogene TRBV3-2) and TRBJ2-5; perhaps TRBD1 as D (5 bases). V lost 1 base to trimming and J lost 4 bases, with 13 bases between them. The CDR3 totals 15 residues. Germline V gene data show CDR1 as LGHDT and CDR2 as YNNKEL (reference sequence). The CDR3 bases are TGTGCCAGCAGCCAAGGGCGCGTAGGGGTAGAGACCCAGTACTTC. As protein: CASSQGRVGVETQYF.

The V call is TRBV11-2, the J call TRBJ1-2; possibly TRBD1 for D (6 bases). Germline V gives CDR1 SGHAT, CDR2 FQNNGV. This CDR3 is built from 14 residues. Trimming removed 1 base at V and 6 bases at J, with 12 bases between. The CDR3 DNA reads as TGTGCCAGCAGCTTAGGGCAGGGGATCAATGGCTACACCTTC. This sequence encodes CASSLGQGINGYTF.

On this clone: Other DNA sequences in this sample translate to the same CDR3. As DNA, the CDR3 is TGCAGCGTTGCACGGGAGAACACTGAAGCTTTCTTT. Translating gives CSVARENTEAFF. This chain joins TRBV29-1 and TRBJ1-1; D not certain. Germline CDR1 SQVTM, CDR2 ANQGSEA. V lost 4 bases to trimming and J lost 1 base, with 7 bases between them. This CDR3 region has 12 residues.

The chain carries TRBV6-2 or TRBV6-3 and TRBJ1-2, with no clear D. The V end lost 0 bases, the J end lost 8 bases, and 7 bases lay between the germline ends. The germline V gene has CDR1 MNHEY and CDR2 SVGEGT. CDR3 length: 12 residues. In DNA, the CDR3 is TGTGCCAGCAGTTACTCCACAATCGGCTACACCTTC. Protein: CASSYSTIGYTF.

The V and J genes are TRBV3-1 (or the pseudogene TRBV3-2) and TRBJ1-4; D remains ambiguous. With 4 bases removed from V and 9 bases from J, the gap between germline ends came to 15 bases. The CDR3 totals 14 residues. CDR1 and CDR2 (germline): LGHDT, YNNKEL (reference sequence). The CDR3 here is CASSLGQVGQKLFF. The CDR3 DNA sequence: TGTGCCAGCAGCCTGGGCCAGGTGGGCCAAAAACTGTTTTTT.

The chain links TRBV7-2 to TRBJ2-7; D may be TRBD1 (6 bases). From germline, CDR1 is SGHTA and CDR2 FQGNSA. Trimming pared 5 bases from V and 3 bases from J, leaving 17 bases between. This CDR3 is 15 amino acids long. This CDR3 is CASSLNPGHIYEQYF. CDR3 DNA sequence: TGTGCCAGCAGCCTCAATCCGGGACACATCTACGAGCAGTACTTC.

The chain uses TRBV20-1 and TRBJ1-1, with unresolved D. Trimming shortened V by 6 bases and J by 1 base, and 3 bases separated the two germline ends. Germline V lookup: CDR1 DFQATT, CDR2 SNEGSKA (reference sequence). The CDR3 sequence is 10 residues long. Here the CDR3 reads CSAANTEAFF. In DNA form, the CDR3 reads TGCAGTGCGGCGAACACTGAAGCTTTCTTT.

The chain carries TRBV4-2 and TRBJ2-1, with TRBD2 matching 7 bases. J was trimmed by 6 bases and V by 0 bases; bases with no gene match: 5. This CDR3 comprises 15 residues. The V gene's germline CDR1 is LGHNA and CDR2 YNFKEQ. The CDR3: CASSQDVTSSNEQFF. Written as DNA, the CDR3 is TGTGCCAGCAGCCAAGATGTGACTAGCTCCAATGAGCAGTTCTTC.

The chain joins TRBV6-2 or TRBV6-3 to TRBJ1-5, with 7 bases identical to TRBD1. J was trimmed by 7 bases and V by 5 bases; bases with no gene match: 11. This CDR3 has 15 residues. Germline assignment: CDR1 MNHEY and CDR2 SVGEGT. The CDR3 DNA reads as TGTGCCAGCAGTCTCAGACAGGGAGAAGAACAGCCCCAGCATTTT. Protein product: CASSLRQGEEQPQHF.

The chain combines TRBV4-3 with TRBJ2-1; D might be TRBD1 or TRBD2, each matching 5 bases. This CDR3 is 17 amino acids long. From germline, CDR1 is LGHNA and CDR2 YSLEER. The V end was cut by 0 bases, the J end by 1 base, with 13 bases between. The CDR3 loop is CASSQDPGAPSYNEQFF. CDR3 bases: TGCGCCAGCAGCCAAGACCCCGGGGCGCCTTCCTACAATGAGCAGTTCTTC.

This rearrangement joins TRBV19 to TRBJ2-5; D may be TRBD1 (6 bases). V gave up 5 bases and J gave up 4 bases, with 17 bases separating them. There are 15 residues in the CDR3. Germline V gene data show CDR1 as LNHDA and CDR2 as SQIVND (reference sequence). The CDR3 spells CASSLYLARGETQYF. The CDR3 DNA sequence: TGTGCCAGTAGTCTATACCTTGCCAGGGGAGAGACCCAGTACTTC.

The rearrangement joins TRBV9 to TRBJ2-5, with TRBD2 matching 9 bases. The V gene's germline CDR1 is SGDLS and CDR2 YYNGEE. V gave up 3 bases and J gave up 5 bases; unmatched junction bases: 11. This CDR3 is 16 amino acids long. CDR3 protein: CASSGTLAGWEETQYF. The CDR3 nucleotides are TGTGCCAGCAGCGGGACCCTAGCGGGATGGGAGGAGACCCAGTACTTC.

The chain carries TRBV19 and TRBJ1-4, with D maybe TRBD1 (5 bases). The V gene's germline CDR1 is LNHDA and CDR2 SQIVND (reference sequence). The CDR3 is 13 amino acids. Trimming shortened V by 10 bases and J by 5 bases, and 14 bases separated the two germline ends. The CDR3, as DNA: TGTGCCACTCGAGGGGCTTCGAATGAAAAACTGTTTTTT. Translated: CATRGASNEKLFF.

The chain has TRBV15 and TRBJ2-7; the D is unclear. The CDR3 covers 12 residues. Germline V gene sequence: CDR1 LNHNV, CDR2 YYDKDF (reference sequence). Trimming left V 1 base short and J 6 bases short, with 7 bases between. Here the CDR3 DNA reads TGTGCCACCAGCAGAGGATCGATCGAGCAGTACTTC. Translating it yields CATSRGSIEQYF.

This rearrangement joins TRBV11-2 to TRBJ2-5; D not certain. CDR1 and CDR2 (germline): SGHAT, FQNNGV. The ends were cut back, 1 base at V and 3 bases at J, with 9 bases in the middle. This CDR3 contains 14 residues. The CDR3 nucleotides read TGTGCCAGCAGCTTAGTTTCGATGAAAGAGACCCAGTACTTC. This sequence encodes CASSLVSMKETQYF.

This chain uses TRBV19 with TRBJ2-4, with D tentatively TRBD2 (5 bases). The germline V and J ends were trimmed by 1 base and 0 bases, with 10 bases remaining between them. The CDR3 runs 16 residues. Germline V lookup: CDR1 LNHDA, CDR2 SQIVND (reference sequence). The CDR3 DNA sequence: TGTGCCAGTAGTATAGCCCCCGAGGGAGCCAAAAACATTCAGTACTTC. Translating gives CASSIAPEGAKNIQYF.